This entry features one T cell receptor (beta chain) sequence. These data are taken from a study of T cell responses to AZD1222 COVID-19 vaccine. Using immunoSEQ multiplex PCR, the repertoire was profiled, and TCRdb retains in-frame clones only, with some absent. The sample consists of 150,000 to 200,000 clones, about 90% of them appearing once. The sequence was obtained from an adult in good health. The source material was peripheral blood, sampled on day 0 of AZD1222 vaccination.

The CDR3 DNA reads as TGCAGCGTCGAGACCAGGTTAATGTATGTTACGCAGTATTTT. Its protein is CSVETRLMYVTQYF. J is TRBJ2-3 and V is TRBV29-1; D gene unclear. CDR3 size: 14 residues. V dropped 6 bases and J dropped 8 bases, with 21 bases sitting between them. Looked up from germline, CDR1 is SQVTM and CDR2 is ANQGSEA.